This TCR beta chain was retrieved from a study of blood T cell repertoires in COVID-19 (dated by TCRdb to the early 2020s). Turning to the overall study: Samples covering the acute and convalescent phases of COVID-19 were provided by collaborators in the United States, Italy and Spain. Nearly every sample came with metadata listing a de-identified subject ID, COVID-19 status, age in years and sex. The prospective study material was composed of cDNA or gDNA derived from T cells, B-cell-depleted T cells, or PBMCs. A freely available public database, intended as a resource for researchers studying the immune response to SARS-CoV-2, is where the repertoires were released. Where available, HLA class I and class II types were taken from metadata supplied by the sample provider and were not determined by assay-based typing. Samples were obtained from the ongoing ImmuneRACE study (first 160 participants) and from some 1,200 subjects provided by 6 global collaborators. The dataset comprised deeply sampled blood TCRbeta repertoires from subjects exposed to, actively infected with, or recovered from COVID-19.

Points the paper makes about the study in general: How much clinical and demographic metadata was included differed by source and by participant, and the metadata was provided uncurated.

Germline trimming: 6 bases from V, 4 bases from J; junction bases outside gene matches: 2. CDR1 and CDR2 are drawn from the germline V gene: MNHEY, SVGAGI. There are 12 amino acids in the CDR3, from cysteine to phenylalanine inclusive. Only CDR3 DNA is held: 36 bases, read in frame from base 1. The collaborating institutions used their own protocols to collect whole blood in K2EDTA tubes. For TCRbeta analysis, collaborators shipped samples as frozen whole blood, isolated PBMCs, or DNA extracted from either of those sample types. TCRbeta CDR3 regions were amplified from genomic DNA using the immunoSEQ Assay, a bias-controlled multiplex PCR. The original methods were these. The number of nucleated cells in each sample was estimated by amplification of reference gene primers within the assay. To quantify the absolute abundance of each unique TCRbeta CDR3 rearrangement, sequence reads were collapsed and filtered. Productive Simpson clonality was computed per sample as the square root of Simpson's diversity index over productive rearrangements. The clones in this table, taken by TCRdb from immuneACCESS, are in-frame only. Not every clone is retained; where verified, under half of the shortfall comes from an unresolved V gene, and the cause of the rest is unknown. The V and J calls and clone size come from that table; D and trimming were worked out from the DNA. The sample yields 27,000 or so clones; about 89% were counted once. The top ten clonotypes cover more than 4% of the sample.

Remarks on this clone: No antigen is known for it. Base qualities are not at hand, and no much larger clone is one base apart.

The clonotype comes from a man aged 65 to 79 with active COVID-19. The specimen was peripheral blood. The rearranged chain carries TRBV6-5 and TRBJ1-1; 7 central bases correspond to TRBD1. The CDR3 reads CASRAGGTEAFF. The DNA sequence is as follows: TGTGCCAGCAGAGCAGGGGGCACTGAAGCTTTCTTT.